The clone carrying this TCR beta chain was observed at least ten times. Time point specified: newly diagnosed GD, antithyroid drugs for less than 3 months. The TCR library used RNA extracted from PBMCs. Per the germline V gene, CDR1 is SGHAT and CDR2 is FQNNGV. The V end was cut by 2 bases, the J end by 5 bases, with 12 bases between. CDR3 length equals 14 residues. These data come from a study of regulatory T cells in long-lasting Graves disease. For TCR beta, libraries came from iRepertoire HTBI primers and Arm-PCR of CDR3 regions. TCRdb used MiXCR to reprocess the multiplex PCR reads, holding one entry per CDR3 protein. The sample has some 220,000 distinct CDR3 sequences; roughly 19% are singletons. These data are also associated with another study on T cells in Graves' hyperthyroidism and ophthalmopathy.

This clonotype was obtained from a woman aged 25 to 39 with Graves disease. The chain uses TRBV11-2 and TRBJ2-5, with D possibly matching TRBD2 (7 bases). The sequencing here drew on peripheral blood mononuclear cells (PBMCs), taken at new diagnosis, from a patient treated with antithyroid drugs. This chain's CDR3 is CASSLRGGEETQYF. The CDR3, as DNA: TGTGCCAGCAGCTTAAGGGGGGGGGAGGAGACCCAGTACTTC.